Following are 22 T cell receptor beta chains from one sample sequenced in a study of T cells in Graves' hyperthyroidism and ophthalmopathy. TCR beta CDR3 region amplification was performed from RNA transcripts. TCR CDR3 regions were first amplified by RT-PCR with HTBI primers. One entry per CDR3 protein results from TCRdb running MiXCR on the multiplex PCR reads. The table has about 250,000 distinct CDR3 sequences, roughly 20% seen once; the top ten hold roughly 60%. The source material was blood. These receptors originate from a man aged 30 to 45 with Graves' ophthalmopathy.

The chain couples TRBV6-1 to TRBJ2-6; D unresolved. V gave up 4 bases and J gave up 0 bases, with 7 bases separating them. The CDR3 runs 15 residues. Germline lookup yields CDR1 MNHNS and CDR2 SASEGT. This chain's CDR3 is CASSATVSGANVLTF. CDR3 coding DNA: TGTGCCAGCAGTGCGACCGTCTCTGGGGCCAACGTCCTGACTTTC.

The V call is TRBV19, the J call TRBJ2-5, with TRBD2 identical over 8 bases. The CDR3 totals 15 residues. Losses at the gene ends were 1 base for V and 4 bases for J; bases not matched to a gene: 5. The germline gives CDR1 LNHDA, CDR2 SQIVND (reference sequence). The DNA for the CDR3 is TGTGCCAGTAGTATAGGCGGGAGGTTAGGAGAGACCCAGTACTTC. It encodes CASSIGGRLGETQYF.

The rearrangement links TRBV24-1 to TRBJ2-3, with D possibly being TRBD1 or TRBD2 (5 bases each). This CDR3 contains 16 residues. Germline CDR1 KGHDR, CDR2 SFDVKD. V was trimmed by 0 bases and J by 3 bases, leaving 12 bases between them. CDR3 sequence: CATSDLMRAGTDTQYF. The CDR3 bases are TGTGCCACCAGTGATTTGATGAGGGCAGGGACAGATACGCAGTATTTT.

The chain uses TRBV12-3 or TRBV12-4 and TRBJ1-1; 10 bases are shared with TRBD1. The CDR3 is 14 amino acids. Trimming removed 6 bases from V and 1 base from J; junction bases left unmatched: 2. CDR3 DNA: TGTGCCAGCAGCCGGACAGGGGGGAACACTGAAGCTTTCTTT. Its translation is CASSRTGGNTEAFF.

The rearrangement links TRBV6-1 to TRBJ1-1; D remains ambiguous. The CDR3 is 13 amino acids. Trimming stripped 1 base from V and 5 bases from J, with 8 bases between. Germline values: CDR1 MNHNS, CDR2 SASEGT. The CDR3 loop reads CASSEVRWTEAFF. Written as DNA, the CDR3 is TGTGCCAGCAGTGAAGTAAGGTGGACTGAAGCTTTCTTT.

This clonotype occurred once. This rearrangement joins TRBV4-1 to TRBJ2-7; possibly TRBD2 for D (8 bases). Germline V gene data show CDR1 as MGHRA and CDR2 as YSYEKL. There are 15 residues in the CDR3. Trimming took off 4 bases at V and 5 bases at J, with 18 bases between the two ends. CDR3 sequence reads: CASSPRGREEDEQYF. The CDR3 DNA is TGCGCCAGCAGCCCGAGGGGGCGGGAGGAAGACGAGCAGTACTTC.

Points on this clonotype: One end of the junction varies from germline; a read error may be responsible. The chain couples TRBV9 to TRBJ2-5, with D possibly TRBD1 on 6 matching bases. The V gene's germline CDR1 is SGDLS and CDR2 YYNGEE. The CDR3 is 13 amino acids. Written as DNA, the CDR3 is TGCGCCAGCAGCCCAGGGGCAGGAGAGACCCAGTACTTC. It encodes CASSPGAGETQYF.

This clonotype was found a few times. The chain combines TRBV20-1 with TRBJ2-1, with D tentatively TRBD1 (7 bases). The V gene's germline CDR1 is DFQATT and CDR2 SNEGSKA (reference sequence). Trimming removed 3 bases from V and 8 bases from J, with 14 bases in between. This CDR3 is built from 13 residues. In DNA, the CDR3 is TGCAGTGCTAGCAGGGGGGAGGTCCATGAGCAGTTCTTC. Translated: CSASRGEVHEQFF.

This clonotype was counted a few times. V and J are TRBV6-1 and TRBJ2-2; the match to TRBD2 covers 10 bases. Germline V gives CDR1 MNHNS, CDR2 SASEGT. Germline trimming cut 5 bases from V and 5 bases from J; bases unmatched to any gene: 5. The CDR3 has 15 amino acids. This chain's CDR3 is CASSLAGVRTGELFF. CDR3 nucleotides: TGTGCCAGCAGTCTAGCGGGAGTGCGGACCGGGGAGCTGTTTTTT.

The rearrangement joins TRBV18 to TRBJ2-3, with 7 positions matching TRBD1. The V and J ends lost 4 bases and 6 bases, in that order; junction bases with no gene match: 16. The CDR3 contains 17 residues. From germline, CDR1 is KGHSH and CDR2 LQKENI. The CDR3 here is CASSQNPGTAGMDTQYF. CDR3 DNA sequence: TGTGCCAGCTCACAAAACCCCGGGACAGCAGGGATGGATACGCAGTATTTT.

The J gene is TRBJ2-1, the V gene TRBV20-1; 14 bases fit TRBD2. Germline V gene sequence: CDR1 DFQATT, CDR2 SNEGSKA (reference sequence). With V trimmed by 6 bases and J by 4 bases, 5 bases remained unmatched. The CDR3 has 15 amino acids. CDR3 coding DNA: TGCAGTGCGCGACTAGCGGGAGGGACATACAATGAGCAGTTCTTC. Its translation is CSARLAGGTYNEQFF.

This clonotype was counted a few times. The gene calls are TRBV15 and TRBJ1-2; D unresolved. CDR1 and CDR2 (germline): LNHNV, YYDKDF (reference sequence). This CDR3 has 15 residues. V lost 1 base to trimming and J lost 4 bases, with 13 bases between them. The CDR3 protein is CATSRVSSSSYGYTF. The CDR3 DNA is TGTGCCACCAGCAGAGTCTCAAGTAGTAGCTATGGCTACACCTTC.

This sequence joins TRBV5-4 and TRBJ2-1, with 8 bases matching TRBD2. V trimming: 4 bases; J trimming: 9 bases; junction bases outside the gene matches: 15. Per germline, CDR1 SGHNT and CDR2 YYREEE (reference sequence). The CDR3 sequence is 16 residues long. The CDR3 region is CASSPIARGGRSEQFF. For the CDR3, the DNA is TGTGCCAGCAGCCCGATTGCGCGGGGCGGGAGGTCTGAGCAGTTCTTC. Full variable domain (remainder filled in from reference TRBV5-4 and TRBJ2-1): ETGVTQSPTHLIKTRGQQVTLRCSSQSGHNTVSWYQQALGQGPQFIFQYYREEENGRGNFPPRFSGLQFPNYSSELNVNALELDDSALYLCASSPIARGGRSEQFFGPGTRLTVL.

This chain uses TRBV5-1 with TRBJ2-1, with TRBD1 matching 7 bases. The CDR3 sequence is 13 residues long. Germline CDR1 SGHRS, CDR2 YFSETQ. The junction had 4 bases not matched to a gene; V was cut back by 2 bases and J by 8 bases. Here the CDR3 reads CASSFYRGDEQFF. For the CDR3, the DNA is TGCGCCAGCAGCTTTTACAGGGGCGATGAGCAGTTCTTC.

This clonotype was recorded a few times. The rearrangement links TRBV6-2 or TRBV6-3 to TRBJ2-1, with D hard to call. Looked up from germline, CDR1 is MNHEY and CDR2 is SVGEGT. The CDR3 totals 14 residues. V lost 2 bases to trimming and J lost 0 bases, with 5 bases between them. CDR3 region: CASSYRSSYNEQFF. DNA for the CDR3: TGTGCCAGCAGTTACAGGAGCTCCTACAATGAGCAGTTCTTC.

There are many counts of this clonotype. The chain joins TRBV30 to TRBJ1-5; D may be TRBD1 (6 bases). The CDR3 spans 14 residues. The V gene lost 5 bases and the J gene lost 7 bases, with 18 bases spanning the gap. Germline V gene sequence: CDR1 GTSNPN, CDR2 SVGIG (reference sequence). DNA for the CDR3: TGTGCCTGGTCTGAAGGGACACCGGGACAGCCCCAGCATTTT. Protein product: CAWSEGTPGQPQHF.

This chain links TRBV7-9 with TRBJ1-5; 9 positions match TRBD1. There are 16 residues in the CDR3. Losses at the gene ends were 1 base for V and 2 bases for J; bases not matched to a gene: 3. CDR1 and CDR2 (germline): SEHNR, FQNEAQ (reference sequence). The CDR3 coding sequence is TGTGCCAGCAGCTTAGGGGGGGACAGGGGCAATCAGCCCCAGCATTTT. Protein: CASSLGGDRGNQPQHF. The whole variable domain, filled in from reference TRBV7-9 and TRBJ1-5, reads DTGVSQNPRHKITKRGQNVTFRCDPISEHNRLYWYRQTLGQGPEFLTYFQNEAQLEKSRLLSDRFSAERPKGSFSTLEIQRTEQGDSAMYLCASSLGGDRGNQPQHFGDGTRLSIL.

This clonotype appeared many times. The rearrangement links TRBV11-2 to TRBJ2-1; TRBD2 might be the D (5 bases). Germline values: CDR1 SGHAT, CDR2 FQNNGV. There are 13 residues in the CDR3. With 3 bases removed from V and 3 bases from J, the gap between germline ends came to 6 bases. CDR3: CASSFGLYNEQFF. The DNA for the CDR3 is TGTGCCAGCAGCTTCGGACTCTACAATGAGCAGTTCTTC. Combining the CDR3 with reference TRBV11-2 and TRBJ2-1 gives the whole variable domain EAGVAQSPRYKIIEKRQSVAFWCNPISGHATLYWYQQILGQGPKLLIQFQNNGVVDDSQLPKDRFSAERLKGVDSTLKIQPAKLEDSAVYLCASSFGLYNEQFFGPGTRLTVL.

This chain connects TRBV9 to TRBJ2-5, with D unclear. Trimming left V 0 bases short and J 1 base short, with 10 bases between. The CDR3 is 15 amino acids. Germline assignment: CDR1 SGDLS and CDR2 YYNGEE. CDR3 in DNA: TGTGCCAGCAGCGTAGATGTGGGGTCCCAAGAGACCCAGTACTTC. It yields the protein CASSVDVGSQETQYF. The full variable domain, completed using reference TRBV9 and TRBJ2-5, is DSGVTQTPKHLITATGQRVTLRCSPRSGDLSVYWYQQSLDQGLQFLIQYYNGEERAKGNILERFSAQQFPDLHSELNLSSLELGDSALYFCASSVDVGSQETQYFGPGTRLLVL.

The CDR3 here is CASSSDSATQYF. As DNA, the CDR3 is TGTGCCAGCAGCTCCGACAGTGCGACCCAGTACTTC. V and J are TRBV13 and TRBJ2-5, with D perhaps TRBD1 (5 bases). V was trimmed by 4 bases and J by 7 bases, leaving 10 bases between them. The CDR3 is made up of 12 amino acids. From germline, CDR1 is PRHDT and CDR2 FYEKMQ (reference sequence).

The chain has TRBV5-6 and TRBJ2-1, with D possibly being TRBD2 (5 bases). V dropped 4 bases and J dropped 0 bases, with 11 bases sitting between them. This CDR3 is 15 amino acids long. Germline V lookup: CDR1 SGHDT, CDR2 YYEEEE. CDR3 in amino acids: CASSLDYSSYNEQFF. CDR3 bases: TGTGCCAGCAGCCTCGACTACAGCTCCTACAATGAGCAGTTCTTC.

The genes are TRBV4-1 and TRBJ1-5, with D uncertain. The V gene lost 3 bases and the J gene lost 0 bases, with 3 bases spanning the gap. The CDR3 is 13 residues long. Germline CDR1 MGHRA, CDR2 YSYEKL. CDR3 nucleotides: TGCGCCAGCAGCCAGATTAGCAATCAGCCCCAGCATTTT. Its protein product is CASSQISNQPQHF.